The 5 T cell receptor beta chains reported below all come from one sample, sequenced in a study of OX40 agonist ivuxolimab in advanced cancers. The assay was immunoSEQ multiplex PCR, and TCRdb's table has in-frame clones only and misses some. This table holds about 98,000 clones, approximately 90% found once. This specimen was CD4+ or CD8+ T cells sorted from blood, taken in a trial of the OX40 agonist ivuxolimab. Receptors were obtained from an adult with an advanced solid tumor such as melanoma, head and neck, liver or kidney cancer.

The chain recombines TRBV7-3 with TRBJ1-2; 7 bases fit TRBD1. Germline assignment: CDR1 SGHTA and CDR2 FQGTGA. CDR3 length equals 14 residues. Trimming took 5 bases from V and 7 from J; bases not matched to a gene: 10. DNA of the CDR3: TGTGCCAGCAGCCCCAGGGGGGCGGTGAGTGGCTACACCTTC. It is translated as CASSPRGAVSGYTF.

This chain joins TRBV29-1 and TRBJ1-5; possible D gene TRBD1, 5 bases. There are 13 residues in the CDR3. V dropped 4 bases and J dropped 3 bases, with 10 bases sitting between them. CDR1 and CDR2 (germline): SQVTM, ANQGSEA. CDR3 protein: CSVGGGLNQPQHF. CDR3 DNA: TGCAGCGTTGGGGGGGGACTCAATCAGCCCCAGCATTTT.

The chain is built from TRBV4-2 and TRBJ1-5; TRBD1 aligns across 8 bases. CDR1 is LGHNA and CDR2 is YNFKEQ in the germline V gene. V lost 3 bases and J lost 3; bases outside the gene matches: 4. There are 15 residues in the CDR3. CDR3: CASSQGTGDNQPQHF. The CDR3 nucleotides read TGTGCCAGCAGCCAGGGGACAGGTGACAATCAGCCCCAGCATTTT.

This chain connects TRBV4-3 to TRBJ1-5, with D maybe TRBD1 (6 bases). V gave up 0 bases and J gave up 5 bases, with 11 bases separating them. The germline gives CDR1 LGHNA, CDR2 YSLEER. This CDR3 contains 15 residues. The CDR3 region is CASSQEAGEDQPQHF. In DNA, the CDR3 is TGCGCCAGCAGCCAAGAGGCAGGGGAGGATCAGCCCCAGCATTTT.

The J gene is TRBJ2-7, the V gene TRBV10-3; TRBD1 or TRBD2 may be the D gene (5 bases each). Trimming took 10 bases from V and 0 from J, leaving 16 bases between them. Germline assignment: CDR1 ENHRY and CDR2 SYGVKD. The CDR3 is 14 residues long. CDR3: CATGTPRSSYEQYF. CDR3 DNA: TGTGCCACCGGGACCCCCAGGAGCTCCTACGAGCAGTACTTC.